These 15 T cell receptor beta chains were sequenced from one sample in a study. MiXCR, applied by TCRdb to the 5' RACE reads, yields one record per CDR3 protein. The data show approximately 31,000 distinct CDR3 sequences, roughly 25% seen once. Sequencing was carried out using naive CD4+ T cells sorted from a lymph node. Specified subset: naive CD4+ T cells, CD4+CD45RA+CD25-. These TCRs come from a female donor with breast cancer.

This clonotype has a handful of counts. The J gene is TRBJ2-1, the V gene TRBV12-3 or TRBV12-4, with 7 bases identical to TRBD2. This CDR3 region has 13 residues. With V trimmed by 10 bases and J by 9 bases, 12 bases remained unmatched. CDR3: CATKVAGVGEQFF. CDR3 nucleotide sequence: TGTGCCACCAAGGTCGCGGGAGTGGGTGAGCAGTTCTTC.

The chain has TRBV7-3 and TRBJ1-1, with D possibly TRBD1 on 5 matching bases. V lost 5 bases and J lost 1, with 11 bases in between. Germline V CDR1 and CDR2: SGHTA, FQGTGA. CDR3 size: 14 residues. CDR3 sequence: CASSPLGENTEAFF. In nucleotides, the CDR3 is TGTGCCAGCAGCCCCCTGGGGGAGAACACTGAAGCTTTCTTT.

This clonotype is labeled as medium-sized. The rearrangement joins TRBV12-3 or TRBV12-4 to TRBJ1-1; 7 bases match TRBD1. The CDR3 has 12 residues. The trim removed 5 bases at V and 7 bases at J, leaving 4 bases unmatched. The CDR3 bases are TGTGCCAGCAGTCAGACAGGGTATGAAGCTTTCTTT. It translates to CASSQTGYEAFF.

The V and J genes are TRBV7-8 and TRBJ2-7; D not certain. CDR3 size: 14 residues. Trimming cost V 6 bases and J 5 bases, with 17 bases left between them. Germline lookup yields CDR1 SGHVS and CDR2 FQNEAQ. The CDR3 is CASRLTLKNDEQYF. The CDR3 region has the DNA TGTGCCAGCAGACTCACCCTAAAGAACGACGAGCAGTACTTC.

As concerns this clonotype: At one of its ends the junction is not consistent with the germline gene, which may arise from a read error. The CDR3 DNA follows: TGTGCCAGCAGCTTTAGTTGGACAGGGGCGAACACCGGGGAGCCGTTTTTT. Translated: CASSFSWTGANTGEPFF. The genes are TRBV7-8 and TRBJ2-2; TRBD1 matches at 9 bases. This CDR3 has 17 amino acids. The germline gives CDR1 SGHVS, CDR2 FQNEAQ. Looking up the rest from reference TRBV7-8 and TRBJ2-2 gives the full variable domain: GAGVSQSPRYKVAKRGQDVALRCDPISGHVSLFWYQQALGQGPEFLTYFQNEAQLDKSGLPSDRFFAERPEGSVSTLKIQRTQQEDSAVYLCASSFSWTGANTGEPFFGEGSRLTVL.

The DNA for the CDR3 is TGTGCCAGCAGCTTGTTGGCAGTCTCGTACGAGCAGTACTTC. The encoded protein is CASSLLAVSYEQYF. The rearrangement links TRBV6-2 or TRBV6-3 to TRBJ2-7; no reliable D call. The V gene's germline CDR1 is MNHEY and CDR2 SVGEGT. This CDR3 comprises 14 residues. The V gene lost 6 bases and the J gene lost 4 bases, with 16 bases spanning the gap.

This sequence joins TRBV7-9 and TRBJ2-7; D remains unclear. Between the trimmed V and J ends, which lost 1 base and 0 bases, there was a span of 10 bases. CDR1 and CDR2 from the germline V gene are SEHNR and FQNEAQ (reference sequence). This CDR3 comprises 15 residues. The CDR3 spells CASSLGPGSSYEQYF. For the CDR3, the DNA is TGTGCCAGCAGCTTAGGTCCGGGTAGCTCCTACGAGCAGTACTTC.

The rearrangement uses TRBV27 and TRBJ2-1, with D unclear. V was pared by 0 bases and J by 1 base, with 1 base between. The CDR3 runs 13 residues. Germline values: CDR1 MNHEY, CDR2 SMNVEV (reference sequence). The CDR3 DNA reads as TGTGCCAGCAGTTTATCTTCCTACAATGAGCAGTTCTTC. Its protein is CASSLSSYNEQFF.

This clonotype was observed many times. The chain joins TRBV20-1 to TRBJ2-2; no reliable D call. The V gene lost 0 bases and the J gene lost 0 bases, with 11 bases spanning the gap. CDR1 is DFQATT and CDR2 is SNEGSKA in the germline V gene (reference sequence). This CDR3 is built from 16 residues. This CDR3 is CSARDFRKSNTGELFF. CDR3 nucleotides: TGCAGTGCTAGAGATTTCCGGAAATCGAACACCGGGGAGCTGTTTTTT.

On this clonotype: One end of the junction fails to match germline, which may point to a read error. The V gene is TRBV5-1, the J gene TRBJ1-1; 8 positions match TRBD1. This CDR3 contains 16 residues. Germline V lookup: CDR1 SGHRS, CDR2 YFSETQ. The CDR3 DNA follows: TGCGCCAGCAGCTTTTCGACAGGGGCTCCGAACACTGATGCTTTCTTT. Residues: CASSFSTGAPNTDAFF.

A remark on this clonotype: This may be a read error: a much more frequent sequence differs by one nucleotide. The chain links TRBV28 to TRBJ1-2; maybe TRBD1 (6 bases). This CDR3 region has 14 residues. With 3 bases removed from V and 3 bases from J, the gap between germline ends came to 11 bases. Germline V gene sequence: CDR1 MDHEN, CDR2 SYDVKM. The CDR3 DNA reads as TGTGCCAGCAGTTTCAGGGCAGGGGACTATGGCTACACCTTC. Translated, it gives CASSFRAGDYGYTF.

This clonotype was counted only a few times. V and J are TRBV28 and TRBJ2-3; unclear D gene. This CDR3 is built from 16 residues. Deletions cut 6 bases from V and 3 bases from J, with 19 bases between. Germline V lookup: CDR1 MDHEN, CDR2 SYDVKM. This CDR3 reads CASSLVGRHRTDTQYF. DNA of the CDR3: TGTGCCAGCAGCCTAGTCGGCAGGCACAGAACAGATACGCAGTATTTT.

Only a few counts were recorded for this clonotype. The chain uses TRBV9 and TRBJ1-1, with TRBD1 as a possible D gene (5 bases). The germline V gene encodes CDR1 SGDLS and CDR2 YYNGEE. V gave up 2 bases and J gave up 0 bases, with 8 bases separating them. The CDR3 is 14 residues long. The chain's CDR3 is CASSVGGMNTEAFF. CDR3 nucleotides: TGTGCCAGCAGCGTCGGGGGGATGAACACTGAAGCTTTCTTT.

This clonotype was seen only once. It may be a read error: a sequence one base away is much more abundant. The chain has TRBV27 and TRBJ2-1, with 7 positions matching TRBD2. This CDR3 region has 14 residues. V gave up 3 bases and J gave up 9 bases; unmatched junction bases: 8. Germline CDR1 MNHEY, CDR2 SMNVEV (reference sequence). CDR3 in DNA: TGTGCCAGCAGTTTGAGCGGGACTTTTGGTGAGCAGTTCTTC. The encoded protein is CASSLSGTFGEQFF.

By its share, this clonotype is medium-sized. The chain joins TRBV4-2 to TRBJ2-1; possibly TRBD2 for D (6 bases). Trimming removed 5 bases at V and 7 bases at J, with 15 bases between. CDR1 LGHNA and CDR2 YNFKEQ come from the germline V gene. The CDR3 runs 14 residues. CDR3 in DNA: TGTGCCAGCAGCATTGGGGGGTCCGGGAATGAGCAGTTCTTC. Translating it yields CASSIGGSGNEQFF.